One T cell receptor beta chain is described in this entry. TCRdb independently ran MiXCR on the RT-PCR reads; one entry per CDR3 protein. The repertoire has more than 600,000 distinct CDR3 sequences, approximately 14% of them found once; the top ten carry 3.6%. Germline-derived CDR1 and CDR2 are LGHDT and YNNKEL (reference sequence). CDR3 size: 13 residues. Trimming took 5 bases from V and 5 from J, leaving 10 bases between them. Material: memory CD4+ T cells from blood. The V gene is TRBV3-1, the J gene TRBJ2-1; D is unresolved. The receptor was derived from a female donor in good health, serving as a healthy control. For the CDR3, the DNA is TGTGCCAGCAGCTACATCTCGGACAATGAGCAGTTCTTC. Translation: CASSYISDNEQFF.